This TCR beta chain was identified in a study of shared clonotypes between healthy human individuals. Study details: Samples came from two female and three male donors aged 18 to 49.

Per the study methods: Sequence data from immunoSEQ were junction-only and lacked quality scores; consequently, filtering differed. Sequenced by immunoSEQ multiplex PCR; TCRdb stores in-frame clones only, minus some. D and trimming come from the DNA, and the V and J calls and clone size come from that table. The data hold millions of clones, with 90% to 95% observed a single time. Worth noting for this clone: Its target is not known.

V was clipped by 0 bases and J by 1 base; unmatched bases: 1. Germline CDR1 and CDR2: SGHTS and YDEGEE. The CDR3 loop spans 14 amino acids. Broader study findings: The study found roughly 5% of naive CD4 clonotypes shared across a few donors. For sorted subsets, rarefaction showed incomplete sequencing despite large depth.

The chain joins TRBV5-8 to TRBJ2-7; 7 bases align to TRBD1. Specimen: naive CD4+ T cells sorted from blood. The subset is: CD45RA+ positively selected. This sequence originates from a man younger than 35 in good health. The CDR3 spells CASSLGQGSYEQYF. In nucleotides, the CDR3 is TGTGCCAGCAGCTTGGGACAGGGATCCTACGAGCAGTACTTC. The full variable domain, its missing parts supplied by reference TRBV5-8 and TRBJ2-7, is EAGVTQSPTHLIKTRGQQATLRCSPISGHTSVYWYQQALGLGLQFLLWYDEGEERNRGNFPPRFSGRQFPNYSSELNVNALELEDSALYLCASSLGQGSYEQYFGPGTRLTVT.